This note documents a single T cell receptor beta chain sequence. This CDR3 has 13 residues. V lost 4 bases, J lost 2 bases, and 1 base stayed unmatched. Germline V gene sequence: CDR1 MNHNY, CDR2 SVGAGI (reference sequence). Per the study methods: Amplifying reference gene primers gave estimates of nucleated cell counts. The repertoire was sequenced with immunoSEQ multiplex PCR; TCRdb's copy has only in-frame clones and lacks some. The D gene and trimming were derived from the DNA, and the V and J assignments and clone size from that table. The sample contains about 150,000 clones, more than 75% of which appear only once. These data are taken from a study of blood T cell repertoires in COVID-19. Whole-study context: Whether acute or convalescent, the COVID-19 samples came from the United States, Italy and Spain. Nucleic acid was either cDNA or gDNA, and it came from T cells, B-cell-depleted T cells, or PBMCs.

Sequenced material: peripheral blood. This rearrangement joins TRBV6-6 to TRBJ1-1; 7 positions match TRBD1. The clonotype was recovered from a human donor with acute or convalescent COVID-19. The donor label of this sample is uncertain. This CDR3 is CASSWDSNTEAFF. The CDR3 bases are TGTGCCAGCAGTTGGGACAGTAACACTGAAGCTTTCTTT.